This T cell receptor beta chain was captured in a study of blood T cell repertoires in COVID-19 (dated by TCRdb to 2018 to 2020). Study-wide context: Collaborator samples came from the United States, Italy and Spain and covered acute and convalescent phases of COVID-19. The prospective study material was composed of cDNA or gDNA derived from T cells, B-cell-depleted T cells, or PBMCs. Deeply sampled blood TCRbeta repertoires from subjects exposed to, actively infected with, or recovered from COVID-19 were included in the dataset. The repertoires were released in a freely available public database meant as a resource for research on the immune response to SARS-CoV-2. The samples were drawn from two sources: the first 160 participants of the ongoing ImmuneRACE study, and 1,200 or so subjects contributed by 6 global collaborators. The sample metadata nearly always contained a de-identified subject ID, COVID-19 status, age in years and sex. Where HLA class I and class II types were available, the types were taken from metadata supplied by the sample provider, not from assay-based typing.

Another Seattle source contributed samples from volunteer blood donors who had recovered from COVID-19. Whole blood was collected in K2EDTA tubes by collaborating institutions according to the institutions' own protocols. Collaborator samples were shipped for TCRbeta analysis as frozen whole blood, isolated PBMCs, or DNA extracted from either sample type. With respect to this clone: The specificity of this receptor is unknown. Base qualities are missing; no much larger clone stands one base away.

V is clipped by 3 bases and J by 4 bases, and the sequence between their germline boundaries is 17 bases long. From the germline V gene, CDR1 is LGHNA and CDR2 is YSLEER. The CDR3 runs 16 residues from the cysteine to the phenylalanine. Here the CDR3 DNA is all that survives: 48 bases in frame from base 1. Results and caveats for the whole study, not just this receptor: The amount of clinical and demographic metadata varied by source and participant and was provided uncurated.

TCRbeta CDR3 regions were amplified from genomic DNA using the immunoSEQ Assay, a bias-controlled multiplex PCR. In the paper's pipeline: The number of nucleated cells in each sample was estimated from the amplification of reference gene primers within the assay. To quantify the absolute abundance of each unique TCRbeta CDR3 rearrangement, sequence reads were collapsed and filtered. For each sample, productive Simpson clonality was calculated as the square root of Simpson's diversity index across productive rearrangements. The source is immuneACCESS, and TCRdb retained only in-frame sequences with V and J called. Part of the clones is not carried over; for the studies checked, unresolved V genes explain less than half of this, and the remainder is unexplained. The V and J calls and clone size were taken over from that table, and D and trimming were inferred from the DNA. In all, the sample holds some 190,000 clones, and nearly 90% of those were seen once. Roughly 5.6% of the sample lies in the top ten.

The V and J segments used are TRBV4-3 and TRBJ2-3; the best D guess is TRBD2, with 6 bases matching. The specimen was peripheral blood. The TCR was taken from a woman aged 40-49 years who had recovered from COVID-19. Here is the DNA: TGCGCCAGCAGCCAGGGGCGCTGGCGGGAAGCAGATACGCAGTATTTT. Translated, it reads CASSQGRWREADTQYF.